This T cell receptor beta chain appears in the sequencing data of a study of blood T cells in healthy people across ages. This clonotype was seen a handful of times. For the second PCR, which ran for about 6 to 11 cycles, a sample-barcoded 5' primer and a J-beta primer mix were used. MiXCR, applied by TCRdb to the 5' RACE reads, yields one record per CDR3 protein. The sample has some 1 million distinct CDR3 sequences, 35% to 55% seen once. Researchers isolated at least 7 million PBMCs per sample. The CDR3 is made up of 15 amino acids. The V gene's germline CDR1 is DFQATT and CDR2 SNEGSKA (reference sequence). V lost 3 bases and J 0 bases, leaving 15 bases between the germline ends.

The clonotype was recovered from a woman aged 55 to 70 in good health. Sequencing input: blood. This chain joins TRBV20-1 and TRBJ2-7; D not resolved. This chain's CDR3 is CSARRFRGSSYEQYF. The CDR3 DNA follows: TGCAGTGCTAGGAGGTTTCGCGGCAGCTCCTACGAGCAGTACTTC.